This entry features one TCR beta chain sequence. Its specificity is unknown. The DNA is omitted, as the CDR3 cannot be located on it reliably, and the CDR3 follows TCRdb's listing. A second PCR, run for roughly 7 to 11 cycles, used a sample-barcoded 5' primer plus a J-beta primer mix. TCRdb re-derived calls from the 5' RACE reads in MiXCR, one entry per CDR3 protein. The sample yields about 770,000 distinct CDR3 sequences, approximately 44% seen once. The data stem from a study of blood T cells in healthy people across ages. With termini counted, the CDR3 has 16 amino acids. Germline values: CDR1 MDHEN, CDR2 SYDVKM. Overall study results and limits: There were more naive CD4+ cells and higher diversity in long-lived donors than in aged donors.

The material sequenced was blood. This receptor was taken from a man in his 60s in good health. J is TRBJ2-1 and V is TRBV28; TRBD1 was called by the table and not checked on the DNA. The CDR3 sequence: CASSSSIQGIYNEQFF.